This is a list of T cell receptor beta chains from one sample in a study of shared clonotypes between healthy human individuals. The data were produced by immunoSEQ multiplex PCR, yet TCRdb's version contains in-frame clones alone and is incomplete. The sample has hundreds of thousands of clones; about two thirds are singletons. Material for sequencing was memory CD4+ T cells sorted from blood. These receptors were collected from a woman between 25 and 40 years old in good health. Both conserved end residues are part of each CDR3. Each record gives: CDR3 length, V gene, D gene, clone size, J gene, CDR3 protein, CDR3 DNA. D genes are given only for firm matches. Clone size is shown for a subset of rows, as once, few, many or a class of expanded clone.

CDR3 length: 13
V gene: TRBV7-9
D gene: TRBD2
clone size: NA
J gene: TRBJ2-1
CDR3 protein: CASQTSGYNEQFF
CDR3 DNA: TGTGCCAGCCAAACTAGCGGTTACAATGAGCAGTTCTTC

CDR3 length: 15
V gene: TRBV18
D gene: NA
clone size: few
J gene: TRBJ2-1
CDR3 protein: CASSPTGRGLNEQFF
CDR3 DNA: TGTGCCAGCTCACCGACGGGGAGAGGGTTAAATGAGCAGTTCTTC

CDR3 length: 16
V gene: TRBV10-1
D gene: NA
clone size: NA
J gene: TRBJ2-4
CDR3 protein: CATSAVPEGAKNIQYF
CDR3 DNA: TGCGCCACCAGCGCGGTCCCAGAGGGAGCCAAAAACATTCAGTACTTC

CDR3 length: 13
V gene: TRBV28
D gene: NA
clone size: once
J gene: TRBJ2-5
CDR3 protein: CASSLPQVETQYF
CDR3 DNA: TGTGCCAGCAGTCTCCCCCAAGTAGAGACCCAGTACTTC

CDR3 length: 14
V gene: TRBV7-3
D gene: NA
clone size: NA
J gene: TRBJ1-1
CDR3 protein: CASSPSSMNTEAFF
CDR3 DNA: TGTGCCAGCAGCCCTAGCTCCATGAACACTGAAGCTTTCTTT

CDR3 length: 15
V gene: TRBV28
D gene: NA
clone size: NA
J gene: TRBJ2-2
CDR3 protein: CASSPPGHPTGELFF
CDR3 DNA: TGTGCCAGCAGCCCCCCGGGACACCCCACCGGGGAGCTGTTTTTT

CDR3 length: 13
V gene: TRBV6-5
D gene: NA
clone size: NA
J gene: TRBJ2-7
CDR3 protein: CASSPSLLYEQYF
CDR3 DNA: TGTGCCAGCTCCCCGTCCCTCCTTTACGAGCAGTACTTC

CDR3 length: 14
V gene: TRBV28
D gene: NA
clone size: NA
J gene: TRBJ2-1
CDR3 protein: CASSPAGLYNEQFF
CDR3 DNA: TGTGCCAGCAGTCCGGCCGGGCTCTACAATGAGCAGTTCTTC

CDR3 length: 17
V gene: TRBV10-2
D gene: TRBD1
clone size: NA
J gene: TRBJ2-2
CDR3 protein: CATSGQGVARGTGELFF
CDR3 DNA: TGCGCCACCTCCGGACAGGGGGTGGCTAGAGGCACCGGGGAGCTGTTTTTT

CDR3 length: 16
V gene: TRBV6-1
D gene: TRBD1
clone size: NA
J gene: TRBJ2-7
CDR3 protein: CASSEPIGQGAREQYF
CDR3 DNA: TGTGCCAGCAGTGAACCTATCGGACAGGGGGCGCGAGAGCAGTACTTC

CDR3 length: 20
V gene: TRBV6-1
D gene: TRBD2
clone size: NA
J gene: TRBJ2-3
CDR3 protein: CASSEIGLAGRLASTDTQYF
CDR3 DNA: TGTGCCAGCAGTGAAATAGGACTAGCGGGCCGCCTAGCTAGCACAGATACGCAGTATTTT

CDR3 length: 16
V gene: TRBV11-2
D gene: NA
clone size: NA
J gene: TRBJ1-1
CDR3 protein: CASSLYATGQNTEAFF
CDR3 DNA: TGTGCCAGCAGCTTATATGCTACGGGACAAAACACTGAAGCTTTCTTT

CDR3 length: 13
V gene: TRBV29-1
D gene: NA
clone size: NA
J gene: TRBJ1-1
CDR3 protein: CSAGKGGGTEAFF
CDR3 DNA: TGCAGCGCCGGAAAAGGGGGTGGCACTGAAGCTTTCTTT

CDR3 length: 12
V gene: TRBV6-1
D gene: NA
clone size: NA
J gene: TRBJ2-5
CDR3 protein: CASRDYQETQYF
CDR3 DNA: TGTGCCAGCCGGGACTACCAAGAGACCCAGTACTTC

CDR3 length: 16
V gene: TRBV7-2
D gene: TRBD1
clone size: NA
J gene: TRBJ1-1
CDR3 protein: CASSPWTGGLNTEAFF
CDR3 DNA: TGTGCCAGCAGCCCGTGGACAGGGGGTTTGAACACTGAAGCTTTCTTT

CDR3 length: 18
V gene: TRBV4-1
D gene: NA
clone size: NA
J gene: TRBJ2-6
CDR3 protein: CASSPHPGESSGANVLTF
CDR3 DNA: TGCGCCAGCAGCCCTCATCCGGGTGAAAGCTCTGGGGCCAACGTCCTGACTTTC

CDR3 length: 12
V gene: TRBV29-1
D gene: NA
clone size: few
J gene: TRBJ2-3
CDR3 protein: CSGVGSTDTQYF
CDR3 DNA: TGCAGCGGAGTAGGAAGCACAGATACGCAGTATTTT

CDR3 length: 12
V gene: TRBV9
D gene: NA
clone size: few
J gene: TRBJ2-3
CDR3 protein: CASSVTGDTQYF
CDR3 DNA: TGTGCCAGCAGCGTAACCGGAGATACGCAGTATTTT

CDR3 length: 16
V gene: TRBV4-1
D gene: NA
clone size: NA
J gene: TRBJ2-1
CDR3 protein: CASSRGPQDYLNEQFF
CDR3 DNA: TGCGCCAGCAGCCGGGGGCCACAGGACTACCTCAATGAGCAGTTCTTC

CDR3 length: 15
V gene: TRBV5-1
D gene: NA
clone size: NA
J gene: TRBJ2-3
CDR3 protein: CASSLATVNQDTQYF
CDR3 DNA: TGCGCCAGCAGCTTGGCGACAGTTAATCAAGATACGCAGTATTTT

CDR3 length: 15
V gene: TRBV21-1
D gene: NA
clone size: many
J gene: TRBJ1-5
CDR3 protein: CASSSRSISNQPQHF
CDR3 DNA: TGTGCCAGCAGCTCCCGATCCATTAGCAATCAGCCCCAGCATTTT

CDR3 length: 14
V gene: TRBV5-1
D gene: TRBD1
clone size: NA
J gene: TRBJ2-5
CDR3 protein: CASSTRTGKETQYF
CDR3 DNA: TGCGCCAGCAGCACCCGGACAGGGAAAGAGACCCAGTACTTC

CDR3 length: 15
V gene: TRBV10-1
D gene: TRBD2
clone size: NA
J gene: TRBJ2-1
CDR3 protein: CASSDGLAGADEQFF
CDR3 DNA: TGCGCCAGCAGTGATGGTCTGGCGGGAGCCGATGAGCAGTTCTTC

CDR3 length: 13
V gene: TRBV5-1
D gene: NA
clone size: NA
J gene: TRBJ1-1
CDR3 protein: CASSLRQFTEAFF
CDR3 DNA: TGCGCCAGCAGCTTACGACAGTTCACTGAAGCTTTCTTT

CDR3 length: 13
V gene: TRBV15
D gene: NA
clone size: NA
J gene: TRBJ1-1
CDR3 protein: CATSREKRQEAFF
CDR3 DNA: TGTGCCACCAGCAGAGAAAAGCGTCAGGAGGCTTTCTTT

CDR3 length: 14
V gene: TRBV7-2
D gene: NA
clone size: many
J gene: TRBJ2-1
CDR3 protein: CASSPLVFGNEQFF
CDR3 DNA: TGTGCCAGCAGCCCACTAGTTTTCGGCAATGAGCAGTTCTTC

CDR3 length: 12
V gene: TRBV28
D gene: NA
clone size: NA
J gene: TRBJ2-1
CDR3 protein: CASNEGGREQFF
CDR3 DNA: TGTGCCAGCAACGAGGGGGGGAGGGAGCAGTTCTTC

CDR3 length: 14
V gene: TRBV11-2
D gene: NA
clone size: NA
J gene: TRBJ2-2
CDR3 protein: CASTPQGVVGELFF
CDR3 DNA: TGTGCCAGCACTCCACAAGGGGTCGTCGGGGAGCTGTTTTTT

CDR3 length: 15
V gene: TRBV27
D gene: NA
clone size: NA
J gene: TRBJ2-6
CDR3 protein: CASSFRNSGANVLTF
CDR3 DNA: TGTGCCAGCAGTTTTCGGAACTCTGGGGCCAACGTCCTGACTTTC

CDR3 length: 12
V gene: TRBV7-9
D gene: NA
clone size: NA
J gene: TRBJ2-5
CDR3 protein: CASSHRGGTQYF
CDR3 DNA: TGTGCCAGCAGCCACAGAGGGGGGACCCAGTACTTC

CDR3 length: 15
V gene: TRBV5-5
D gene: TRBD2
clone size: NA
J gene: TRBJ2-2
CDR3 protein: CASSPTSGNTGELFF
CDR3 DNA: TGTGCCAGCAGCCCTACTAGCGGGAACACCGGGGAGCTGTTTTTT